This T cell receptor (beta chain) appears in the sequencing data of a study of blood T cell repertoires in COVID-19. The wider study: The United States, Italy and Spain were the sources of the acute and convalescent COVID-19 samples. The cDNA or gDNA used as material had been derived from T cells, B-cell-depleted T cells, or PBMCs.

The CDR3 has 13 residues. The germline V gene has CDR1 MNHEY and CDR2 SMNVEV (reference sequence). V was clipped by 6 bases and J by 3 bases, with 8 bases between them. Original data processing: The authors estimated nucleated cell counts from reference gene primer amplification. Assay used: immunoSEQ multiplex PCR; TCRdb lists only in-frame clones, some missing. D and trimming come from the DNA, and the V and J calls and clone size come from that table. The table shows some 210,000 clones, with approximately 78% occurring only once. Only one count was recorded for this clone. Sequencing input: peripheral blood. The rearrangement uses TRBV27 and TRBJ2-2; D call uncertain. The receptor's source is a woman aged 40 to 50 with acute or convalescent COVID-19. The CDR3 DNA sequence: TGTGCCAGCAGGAACCGGTACACCGGGGAGCTGTTTTTT. This translates into CASRNRYTGELFF.